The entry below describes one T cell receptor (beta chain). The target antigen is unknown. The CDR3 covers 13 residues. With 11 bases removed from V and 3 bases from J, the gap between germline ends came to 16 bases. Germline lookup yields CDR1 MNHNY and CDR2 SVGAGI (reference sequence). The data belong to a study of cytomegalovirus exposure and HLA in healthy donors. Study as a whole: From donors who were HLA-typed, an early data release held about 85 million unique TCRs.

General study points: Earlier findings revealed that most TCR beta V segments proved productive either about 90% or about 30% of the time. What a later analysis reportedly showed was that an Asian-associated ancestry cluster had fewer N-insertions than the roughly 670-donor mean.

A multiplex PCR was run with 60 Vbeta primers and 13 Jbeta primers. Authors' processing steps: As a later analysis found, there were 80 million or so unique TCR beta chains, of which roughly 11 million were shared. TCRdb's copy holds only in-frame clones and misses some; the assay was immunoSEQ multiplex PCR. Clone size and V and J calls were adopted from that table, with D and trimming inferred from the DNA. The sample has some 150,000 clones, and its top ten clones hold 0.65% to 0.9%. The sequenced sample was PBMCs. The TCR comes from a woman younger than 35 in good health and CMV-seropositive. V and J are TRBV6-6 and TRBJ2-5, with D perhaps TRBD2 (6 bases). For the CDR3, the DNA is TGTGCCTCCCGGCGGGGAAAGGAAGAGACCCAGTACTTC. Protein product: CASRRGKEETQYF.